This T cell receptor beta chain came from a study of cytomegalovirus exposure and HLA in healthy donors. Nominally healthy donors were sampled, though unrecorded immune exposures were likely. Germline V gene data show CDR1 as LNHDA and CDR2 as SQIVND (reference sequence). The CDR3 contains 19 residues. General observations from the study: TCR sequences were mostly rare, though some public TCRs occurred in many donors. Sequences of the TCR beta chain were said to predict the HLA-A and HLA-B alleles of most subjects accurately. There were several of the most significant clusters that appeared linked to common viral pathogens in a later analysis.

A word on this clone: The antigen remains undetermined. At one of its ends the junction is not consistent with the germline gene, which may arise from a read error. Other DNA sequences in the sample encode the same CDR3.

The PCR made use of 60 Vbeta and 13 Jbeta primers. Produced via immunoSEQ multiplex PCR; TCRdb's table is partial and in-frame only. This table holds roughly 100,000 clones, approximately 64% found once. The chain employs TRBV19 and TRBJ1-2; D is unresolved. The sequenced material came from PBMCs. The sequence was collected from a man in his 60s in good health and CMV-seronegative. CDR3: CASSIDRRQQTKVIHGYTF. The CDR3 DNA is TGTGCCAGTAGTATAGATCGGCGGCAGCAAACCAAGGTAATTCATGGCTACACTTTC. Combining the CDR3 with reference TRBV19 and TRBJ1-2 gives the whole variable domain DGGITQSPKYLFRKEGQNVTLSCEQNLNHDAMYWYRQDPGQGLRLIYYSQIVNDFQKGDIAEGYSVSREKKESFPLTVTSAQKNPTAFYLCASSIDRRQQTKVIHGYTFGSGTRLTVV.